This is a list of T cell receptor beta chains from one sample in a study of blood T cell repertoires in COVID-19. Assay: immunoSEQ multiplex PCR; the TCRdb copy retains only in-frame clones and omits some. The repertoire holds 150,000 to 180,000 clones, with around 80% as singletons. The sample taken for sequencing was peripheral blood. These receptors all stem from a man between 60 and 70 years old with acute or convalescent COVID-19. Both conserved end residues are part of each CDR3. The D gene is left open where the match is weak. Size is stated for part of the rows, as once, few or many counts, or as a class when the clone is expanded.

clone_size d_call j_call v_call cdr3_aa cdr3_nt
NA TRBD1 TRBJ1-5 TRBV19 CASLRTGNSNQPQHF TGTGCCAGCCTACGGACAGGGAATAGCAATCAGCCCCAGCATTTT
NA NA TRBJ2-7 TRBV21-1 CASSTPSRTRYEQYF TGTGCCAGCAGCACCCCTTCAAGGACTAGGTACGAGCAGTACTTC
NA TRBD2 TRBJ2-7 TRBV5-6 CASSSLAGGPYSEQYF TGTGCCAGCAGCTCTCTAGCGGGGGGGCCCTATAGCGAGCAGTACTTC
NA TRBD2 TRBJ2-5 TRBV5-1 CASAQAWGGPKETQYF TGCGCCAGCGCCCAAGCTTGGGGGGGTCCAAAAGAGACCCAGTACTTC
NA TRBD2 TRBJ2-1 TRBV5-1 CASSRLLAGANEQFF TGCGCCAGCAGCCGCCTACTAGCGGGAGCGAATGAGCAGTTCTTC
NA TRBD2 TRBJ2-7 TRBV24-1 CATRGGEQYF TGTGCCACTCGGGGGGGAGAGCAGTACTTC
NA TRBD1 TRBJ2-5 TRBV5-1 CASSLSGTGEWETQYF TGCGCCAGCAGCTTGTCCGGGACAGGGGAGTGGGAGACCCAGTACTTC
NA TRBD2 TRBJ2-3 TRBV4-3 CASSQAGGPDTQYF TGCGCCAGCAGCCAAGCGGGGGGGCCAGATACGCAGTATTTT
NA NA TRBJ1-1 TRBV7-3 CASRPPGGSTEAFF TGTGCCAGCAGGCCCCCCGGGGGGAGCACTGAAGCTTTCTTT
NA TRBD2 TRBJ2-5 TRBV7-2 CASSQRSGRAEETQYF TGTGCCAGCAGCCAACGTAGCGGGAGGGCGGAAGAGACCCAGTACTTC
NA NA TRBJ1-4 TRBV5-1 CASSPGQNEKLFF TGCGCCAGCAGCCCAGGACAGAATGAAAAACTGTTTTTT
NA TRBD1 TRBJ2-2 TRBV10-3 CAISEGQGAPGELFF TGTGCCATCAGTGAGGGACAGGGGGCCCCCGGGGAGCTGTTTTTT
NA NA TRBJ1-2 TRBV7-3 CASSEDPNYGYTF TGTGCCAGCAGCGAGGATCCTAACTATGGCTACACCTTC
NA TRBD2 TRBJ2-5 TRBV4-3 CASSQALATSGNQETQYF TGCGCCAGCAGCCAAGCATTGGCGACTAGCGGGAACCAAGAGACCCAGTACTTC
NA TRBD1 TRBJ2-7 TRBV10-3 CAISEGQGNYEQYF TGTGCCATCAGTGAAGGACAGGGGAACTACGAGCAGTACTTC
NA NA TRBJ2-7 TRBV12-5 CASAHPQGGPYEQYF TGTGCTAGTGCTCACCCCCAGGGGGGTCCCTACGAGCAGTACTTC
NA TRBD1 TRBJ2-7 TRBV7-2 CASRGRQGRNEQYF TGTGCCAGCAGGGGGCGACAGGGGAGGAACGAGCAGTACTTC
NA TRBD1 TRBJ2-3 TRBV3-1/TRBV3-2 CASSQSGTGWDTQYF TGTGCCAGCAGCCAATCCGGGACAGGGTGGGATACGCAGTATTTT
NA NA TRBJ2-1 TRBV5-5 CASSLVAGRNEQFF TGTGCCAGCAGCTTGGTGGCAGGGAGGAATGAGCAGTTCTTC
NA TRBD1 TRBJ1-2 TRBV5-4 CASSLGQGFYGYTF TGTGCCAGCAGCTTGGGACAGGGTTTCTATGGCTACACCTTC
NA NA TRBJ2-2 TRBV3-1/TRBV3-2 CASSQGRGATGELFF TGTGCCAGCAGCCAAGGCAGGGGGGCTACCGGGGAGCTGTTTTTT
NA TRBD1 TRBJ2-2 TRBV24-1 CATSDTRDRGRPGELFF TGTGCCACCAGTGATACCCGGGACAGGGGAAGACCCGGGGAGCTGTTTTTT
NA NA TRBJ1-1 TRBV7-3 CASSPGTHTEAFF TGTGCCAGCAGCCCCGGTACTCACACTGAAGCTTTCTTT
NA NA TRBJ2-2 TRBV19 CASSMIDRNTGELFF TGTGCCAGTAGTATGATTGACAGGAACACCGGGGAGCTGTTTTTT
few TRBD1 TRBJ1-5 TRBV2 CASRTGPSNQPQHF TGTGCCAGCAGGACAGGGCCTAGCAATCAGCCCCAGCATTTT
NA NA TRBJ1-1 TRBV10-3 CAISELRQVPEAFF TGTGCCATCAGTGAGCTCCGACAGGTCCCTGAAGCTTTCTTT
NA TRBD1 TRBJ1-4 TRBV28 CASNSWDRGRSNEKLFF TGTGCCAGCAACTCCTGGGACAGGGGGCGGTCTAATGAAAAACTGTTTTTT
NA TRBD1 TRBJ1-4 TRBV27 CASSFRTGGDEKLFF TGTGCCAGCAGTTTTCGGACAGGGGGCGATGAAAAACTGTTTTTT
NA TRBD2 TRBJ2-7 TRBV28 CASSLGGRQSYEQYF TGTGCCAGCAGTTTAGGCGGGAGACAATCCTACGAGCAGTACTTC
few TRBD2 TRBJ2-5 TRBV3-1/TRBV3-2 CASSPRLAGETQYF TGTGCCAGCAGCCCGCGACTAGCGGGAGAGACCCAGTACTTC
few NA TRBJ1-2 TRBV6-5 CAIWGGVRGYTF TGTGCCATATGGGGGGGAGTGCGTGGCTACACCTTC
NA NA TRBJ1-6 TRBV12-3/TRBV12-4 CASSSPGTPLHF TGTGCCAGCAGTTCCCCGGGAACACCCCTCCACTTT
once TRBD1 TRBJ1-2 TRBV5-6 CASSWTGGDGYTF TGTGCCAGCAGCTGGACAGGGGGCGATGGCTACACCTTC
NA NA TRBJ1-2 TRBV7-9 CASSFAKRVGYTF TGTGCCAGCAGCTTTGCCAAGAGGGTCGGCTACACCTTC
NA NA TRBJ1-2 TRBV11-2 CASSPRSLPLYGYTF TGTGCCAGCAGCCCTAGGTCCCTTCCCCTTTATGGCTACACCTTC
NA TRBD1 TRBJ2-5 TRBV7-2 CASSRDRQETQYF TGTGCCAGCAGCCGGGACAGGCAAGAGACCCAGTACTTC
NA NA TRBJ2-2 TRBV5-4 CASSQSTLGLANTGELFF TGTGCCAGCAGCCAATCCACCCTGGGGCTGGCGAACACCGGGGAGCTGTTTTTT
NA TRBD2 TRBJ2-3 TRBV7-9 CASSVTSGGTDTQYF TGTGCCAGCAGCGTCACTAGCGGGGGGACAGATACGCAGTATTTT
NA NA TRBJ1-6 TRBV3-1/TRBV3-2 CASSQGTEPLHF TGTGCCAGCAGCCAAGGTACAGAACCCCTCCACTTT
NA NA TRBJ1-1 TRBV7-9 CASSLGGGGKNTEAFF TGTGCCAGCAGCTTAGGGGGAGGAGGGAAGAACACTGAAGCTTTCTTT
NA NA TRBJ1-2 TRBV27 CASSLLSGNRFNYGYTF TGTGCCAGCAGTCTCCTTAGCGGCAACCGTTTTAACTATGGCTACACCTTC
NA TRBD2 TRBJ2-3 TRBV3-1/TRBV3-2 CASSHLAGGRPDTQYF TGTGCCAGCAGCCACTTAGCGGGGGGGCGGCCAGATACGCAGTATTTT
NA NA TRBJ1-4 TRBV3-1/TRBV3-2 CASSQDKREKLFF TGTGCCAGCAGCCAAGATAAGCGAGAGAAACTGTTTTTT
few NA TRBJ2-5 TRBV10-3 CAISESGRIGRETQYF TGTGCCATCAGTGAGTCAGGACGGATTGGGAGAGAGACCCAGTACTTC
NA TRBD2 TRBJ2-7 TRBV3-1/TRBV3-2 CASSRGDYLPAEQYF TGTGCCAGCAGCCGCGGGGACTACCTCCCCGCGGAGCAGTACTTC
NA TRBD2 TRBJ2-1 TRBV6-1 CASSETGTSGSYNEQFF TGTGCCAGCAGTGAGACCGGGACTAGCGGGTCATACAATGAGCAGTTCTTC
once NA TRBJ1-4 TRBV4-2 CASSPGRDEKLFF TGTGCCAGCAGCCCAGGAAGAGATGAAAAACTGTTTTTT
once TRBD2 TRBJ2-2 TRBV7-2 CASSITSGRAGELFF TGTGCCAGCAGCATAACTAGCGGGAGAGCCGGGGAGCTGTTTTTT
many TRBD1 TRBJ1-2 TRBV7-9 CASSLGTGYGYTF TGTGCCAGCAGCCTCGGGACAGGGTACGGCTACACCTTC